These T cell receptor beta chains were read from a single sample in a study of human T cells and chemical hapten exposure. MiXCR, run by TCRdb on the RACE reads, gives a single entry per CDR3 protein. The repertoire includes some 200,000 distinct CDR3 sequences, almost 30% of them detected once, and just under 3% sits in the top ten. The material was whole blood, obtained in connection with sensitization to the hapten diphenylcyclopropenone (DPC). These receptors were obtained from a woman aged 25 to 39 with alopecia areata. Some clones in this sample may be carry-over from other donors' samples. Both conserved end residues are part of each CDR3. Rows may omit the clone size; those that give it use once, few, many or a size class.

V gene	clone size	J gene	CDR3 protein
TRBV7-2	-	TRBJ2-5	CASSRYQETQYF
TRBV18	-	TRBJ1-4	CASSPRTGENEKLFF
TRBV28	-	TRBJ1-5	CASSSGQGLGNQPQHF
TRBV20-1	-	TRBJ2-1	CSASPAGANEQFF
TRBV6-1	-	TRBJ2-5	CASSDGTRETQYF
TRBV29-1	-	TRBJ2-7	CSVEFGGGNREQYF
TRBV20-1	-	TRBJ2-7	CSARGSGGAKIYEQYF
TRBV28	-	TRBJ2-7	CASSYRTEFYEQYF
TRBV5-1	few	TRBJ2-3	CASSLGLATDTQYF
TRBV25-1	once	TRBJ2-3	CASSTPPATDTQYF
TRBV7-2	-	TRBJ2-7	CASRTYPSGGGEQYF
TRBV7-9	few	TRBJ2-1	CASSSTSGAPNEQFF
TRBV24-1	few	TRBJ2-7	CATSSPTSGSAQYF
TRBV20-1	few	TRBJ2-3	CSAREPGTRPSTDTQYF
TRBV3-1	-	TRBJ2-7	CASSHGSYEQYF
TRBV28	many	TRBJ2-7	CASSLGTSGSYEQYF
TRBV9	-	TRBJ1-1	CASSPKDQDYTEAFF
TRBV5-1	few	TRBJ1-4	CASSLGQGVARNEKLFF
TRBV20-1	-	TRBJ1-5	CSASATVNSNQPQHF
TRBV6-1	-	TRBJ1-1	CASSAKQGGDTEAFF
TRBV4-1	-	TRBJ1-2	CASSQDTQGIRGYTF
TRBV15	once	TRBJ2-3	CATSRDLGKDTQYF
TRBV7-2	-	TRBJ1-5	CASSLAGRASNQPQHF
TRBV27	-	TRBJ2-7	CASSLSLTSFYEQYF
TRBV28	-	TRBJ2-6	CASSLHSSGANVLTF
TRBV4-3	-	TRBJ1-1	CASSQDLFTEAFF
TRBV3-1	many	TRBJ1-2	CASSQESSESTF
TRBV29-1	-	TRBJ2-3	CSATSGGAQDTQYF
TRBV4-3	few	TRBJ1-2	CASSQVSIFGGYTF
TRBV4-2	-	TRBJ2-3	CASSQDWASRGTDTQYF
TRBV2	medium-sized	TRBJ2-3	CASGAVPDTQYF
TRBV6-2/TRBV6-3	-	TRBJ2-1	CASIDGATAGLAGESRFF
TRBV29-1	few	TRBJ1-1	CSVEEENTEAFF
TRBV9	few	TRBJ2-3	CASSVSSGKTDTQYF
TRBV7-3	-	TRBJ2-1	CASSSTGDEQFF
TRBV2	-	TRBJ2-7	CASRVTRLALTSYEQYF
TRBV7-6	-	TRBJ2-1	CASSLQSGSLNNEQFF
TRBV7-9	-	TRBJ2-7	CASTRSGSANEQYF
TRBV9	-	TRBJ1-1	CASSVVPELNTEAFF
TRBV28	few	TRBJ2-3	CASSLKGTRTDTQYF
TRBV11-1	-	TRBJ2-3	CASSLGLAADTQYF
TRBV20-1	-	TRBJ2-7	CSARQGFYEQYF
TRBV5-1	few	TRBJ2-5	CASSLQGTGGETQYF
TRBV6-5	-	TRBJ1-6	CASSPGPRQLYNSPLHF
TRBV2	-	TRBJ2-2	CASSDLPQNTGELFF
TRBV6-2/TRBV6-3	few	TRBJ2-6	CASSLGTGAGANVLTF
TRBV6-5	-	TRBJ2-7	CASSGTVASYEQYF
TRBV5-4	-	TRBJ2-2	CASSLEATSGRRELFF
TRBV29-1	few	TRBJ1-4	CSVVGDSLEKLFF
TRBV7-9	-	TRBJ1-6	CASSLVGGQGATPLHF